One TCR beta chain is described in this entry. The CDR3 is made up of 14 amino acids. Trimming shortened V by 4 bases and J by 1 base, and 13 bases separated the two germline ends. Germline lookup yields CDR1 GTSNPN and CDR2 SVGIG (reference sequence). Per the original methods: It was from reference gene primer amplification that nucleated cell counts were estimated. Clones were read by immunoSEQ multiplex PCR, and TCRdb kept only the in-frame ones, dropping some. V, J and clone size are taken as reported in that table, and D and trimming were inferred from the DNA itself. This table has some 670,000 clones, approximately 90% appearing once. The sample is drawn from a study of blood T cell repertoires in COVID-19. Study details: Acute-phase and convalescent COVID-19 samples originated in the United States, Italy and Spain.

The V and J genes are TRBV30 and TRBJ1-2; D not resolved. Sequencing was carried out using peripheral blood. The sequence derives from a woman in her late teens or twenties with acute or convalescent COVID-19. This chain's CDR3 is CAWKRQLVNYGYTF. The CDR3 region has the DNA TGTGCCTGGAAGAGGCAGCTAGTTAACTATGGCTACACCTTC.